These 18 T cell receptor beta chains were sequenced from one sample in a study of blood T cell repertoires in COVID-19. Sequencing was performed with immunoSEQ multiplex PCR; in TCRdb, only in-frame clones are kept and a portion is missing. This table holds some 250,000 clones, 70% to 90% found once. The sample taken for sequencing was peripheral blood. The receptors here all came from a woman in her 30s with COVID-19, enrolled during active disease.

This chain uses TRBV5-8 with TRBJ2-7, with unresolved D. Germline assignment: CDR1 SGHTS and CDR2 YDEGEE. The CDR3 is 12 amino acids. The ends were cut back, 2 bases at V and 0 bases at J, with 3 bases in the middle. The CDR3 loop reads CASSFSSYEQYF. DNA for the CDR3: TGTGCCAGCAGCTTTAGCTCCTACGAGCAGTACTTC. The variable domain in full, with the rest retrieved from reference TRBV5-8 and TRBJ2-7, is EAGVTQSPTHLIKTRGQQATLRCSPISGHTSVYWYQQALGLGLQFLLWYDEGEERNRGNFPPRFSGRQFPNYSSELNVNALELEDSALYLCASSFSSYEQYFGPGTRLTVT.

This chain joins TRBV7-9 and TRBJ1-5; 7 nucleotides match TRBD1. Looked up from germline, CDR1 is SEHNR and CDR2 is FQNEAQ (reference sequence). V shed 4 bases, J shed 3 bases, and the junction held 6 bases outside the gene matches. The CDR3 has 15 residues. The CDR3: CASSSGTDPNQPQHF. The CDR3 DNA reads TGTGCCAGCAGCTCCGGGACAGACCCCAATCAGCCCCAGCATTTT.

J is TRBJ1-2 and V is TRBV18; D possibly corresponds to TRBD1 (5 bases). The V gene lost 5 bases and the J gene lost 3 bases, with 10 bases spanning the gap. The CDR3 runs to 13 residues. Germline V gives CDR1 KGHSH, CDR2 LQKENI. As DNA, the CDR3 is TGTGCCAGCTCAGCGGACATTTACTATGGCTACACCTTC. Protein: CASSADIYYGYTF.

V gene TRBV5-1 combines with J gene TRBJ1-3; no reliable D call. CDR1 and CDR2 from the germline V gene are SGHRS and YFSETQ. Trimming took off 0 bases at V and 2 bases at J, with 6 bases between the two ends. The CDR3 extends over 14 amino acids. CDR3 nucleotides: TGCGCCAGCAGCTTGGACAATACTGGAAACACCATATATTTT. It codes for CASSLDNTGNTIYF.

The gene calls are TRBV11-2 and TRBJ1-3; TRBD1 is a possible D gene (6 bases). V lost 5 bases and J lost 8, with 13 bases in between. The CDR3 extends over 13 amino acids. Germline values: CDR1 SGHAT, CDR2 FQNNGV. This chain's CDR3 is CASSQQGLDTIYF. The CDR3 DNA follows: TGTGCCAGCAGCCAACAGGGTCTCGACACCATATATTTT.

The chain combines TRBV18 with TRBJ2-3; 11 nucleotides match TRBD2. This CDR3 is built from 15 residues. V lost 1 base and J lost 4; bases outside the gene matches: 1. Per germline, CDR1 KGHSH and CDR2 LQKENI. The CDR3 nucleotides are TGTGCCAGCTCACCACTTAGCGGGGGGGCAGATACGCAGTATTTT. Protein product: CASSPLSGGADTQYF.

The rearrangement joins TRBV21-1 to TRBJ1-1; the table's TRBD1 call for D was not verified on the DNA. TRBV21-1 is reported as a pseudogene. The CDR3 totals 16 residues. The CDR3 is CASSKAFRGRNTEAFF. Here the CDR3 DNA reads TGTGCCAGCAGCAAAGCCTTTAGGGGGCGGAACACTGAAGCTTTCTTT.

A few counts support this clone. The V gene is TRBV7-6, the J gene TRBJ2-7; no firm D call. Germline values: CDR1 SGHVS, CDR2 FNYEAQ. The CDR3 totals 15 residues. The V end lost 5 bases, the J end lost 0 bases, and 14 bases lay between the germline ends. CDR3 sequence: CASSRTGDSSYEQYF. The DNA of the CDR3 is TGTGCCAGCAGCCGCACCGGTGATAGCTCCTACGAGCAGTACTTC.

V and J are TRBV30 and TRBJ2-5; D uncertain. The V end was cut by 4 bases, the J end by 0 bases, with 3 bases between. The CDR3 length is 11 residues. Germline V lookup: CDR1 GTSNPN, CDR2 SVGIG (reference sequence). The CDR3 loop reads CAWTNQETQYF. As DNA, the CDR3 is TGTGCCTGGACTAACCAAGAGACCCAGTACTTC.

DNA of the CDR3: TGTGCCACCAGCCCAGAACCCTCGGGAAATTCACCCCTCCACTTT. This encodes CATSPEPSGNSPLHF. The chain has TRBV15 and TRBJ1-6, with D unresolved. The V end lost 5 bases, the J end lost 7 bases, and 15 bases lay between the germline ends. This CDR3 spans 15 amino acids. Germline CDR1 is LNHNV and CDR2 is YYDKDF (reference sequence).

The count of this clone is one. J is TRBJ1-2 and V is TRBV5-6; weak D call: TRBD1 (5 bases). Germline V gene lookup returns CDR1 SGHDT and CDR2 YYEEEE. The ends were cut back, 1 base at V and 7 bases at J, with 11 bases in the middle. The CDR3 runs 13 residues. CDR3 residues: CASSLLGDTGYTF. In nucleotides, the CDR3 is TGTGCCAGCAGCTTGTTAGGGGATACTGGCTACACCTTC.

This chain connects TRBV2 to TRBJ2-2; 7 bases fit TRBD2. The junction had 11 bases not matched to a gene; V was cut back by 4 bases and J by 6 bases. The CDR3 is 16 residues long. CDR1 and CDR2 (germline): SNHLY, FYNNEI. The CDR3 sequence: CASSAMLGGVAGELFF. The CDR3 DNA reads as TGTGCCAGCAGTGCGATGCTGGGAGGGGTGGCCGGGGAGCTGTTTTTT.

The genes are TRBV5-5 and TRBJ1-2; the D gene is possibly TRBD1 (6 bases). CDR3 size: 15 residues. CDR1 and CDR2 (germline): SGHKS, YYEKEE (reference sequence). Trimming stripped 4 bases from V and 2 bases from J, with 15 bases between. CDR3 nucleotides: TGTGCCAGCAGCCCCCGGTTTACAGGGAACTATGGCTACACCTTC. Translating it yields CASSPRFTGNYGYTF.

The chain uses TRBV19 and TRBJ2-7, with 12 bases matching TRBD1. CDR1 and CDR2 from the germline V gene are LNHDA and SQIVND (reference sequence). The ends lost 4 bases at V and 4 bases at J; junction bases unmatched: 5. CDR3 length: 15 residues. CDR3 protein: CASSTAGQGAYEQYF. CDR3 in DNA: TGTGCCAGTAGTACGGCGGGACAGGGGGCTTACGAGCAGTACTTC. Filled out from reference TRBV19 and TRBJ2-7, the complete variable domain reads DGGITQSPKYLFRKEGQNVTLSCEQNLNHDAMYWYRQDPGQGLRLIYYSQIVNDFQKGDIAEGYSVSREKKESFPLTVTSAQKNPTAFYLCASSTAGQGAYEQYFGPGTRLTVT.

The chain combines TRBV9 with TRBJ2-1; 10 bases align to TRBD2. The germline gives CDR1 SGDLS, CDR2 YYNGEE. V dropped 0 bases and J dropped 7; count of bases not matched to a gene: 4. The CDR3 loop spans 15 amino acids. CDR3 protein: CASSVVSGGGNEQFF. The CDR3 DNA reads as TGTGCCAGCAGCGTAGTAAGCGGGGGGGGTAATGAGCAGTTCTTC.

The V call is TRBV3-1 (or the pseudogene TRBV3-2), the J call TRBJ1-2; 7 bases agree with TRBD1. V trimming: 4 bases; J trimming: 3 bases; junction bases outside the gene matches: 14. Per the germline V gene, CDR1 is LGHDT and CDR2 is YNNKEL (reference sequence). The CDR3 spans 17 residues. CDR3 nucleotide sequence: TGTGCCAGCAGCCGGGACAGTGGAAGGTATTATCACTATGGCTACACCTTC. Its translation: CASSRDSGRYYHYGYTF.

This rearrangement joins TRBV2 to TRBJ2-7; 10 nucleotides align to TRBD1. V lost 8 bases, J lost 6 bases, and 4 bases stayed unmatched. In germline, CDR1 is SNHLY, CDR2 FYNNEI. The CDR3 runs 12 residues. CDR3 sequence: CASRDRGPEQYF. As DNA, the CDR3 is TGTGCCAGCCGGGACAGGGGCCCCGAGCAGTACTTC.

The chain recombines TRBV5-5 with TRBJ1-4, with 11 bases matching TRBD1. After removal of 4 bases from V and 8 bases from J, the junction contained 13 bases not matched to a gene. Per the germline V gene, CDR1 is SGHKS and CDR2 is YYEKEE (reference sequence). There are 17 residues in the CDR3. This chain's CDR3 is CASSRRGQGAPYEKLFF. The CDR3 nucleotides are TGTGCCAGCAGCCGTCGAGGACAGGGGGCCCCGTACGAAAAACTGTTTTTT.